This T cell receptor beta chain was captured in a study of blood T cell repertoires in COVID-19. Study at large: Donors in the United States, Italy and Spain gave samples during acute or convalescent COVID-19. The analysed material was cDNA or gDNA that came from T cells, B-cell-depleted T cells, or PBMCs.

V gave up 6 bases and J gave up 5 bases, with 16 bases separating them. Germline assignment: CDR1 MNHEY and CDR2 SVGAGI. This CDR3 contains 14 residues. In the authors' workflow: Amplification with reference gene primers provided the estimates of nucleated cell counts. Profiling relied on immunoSEQ multiplex PCR, and the TCRdb table lists in-frame clones only, not all of them. The DNA gave D and trimming, while V, J and clone size come from that table. The sample lists 130,000 or so clones, 65% to 85% occurring once. In its sample, this clone was seen once. Material for sequencing was peripheral blood. This chain uses TRBV6-5 with TRBJ1-1; D may be TRBD1 (5 bases). The TCR comes from a man aged 80 or over with active or convalescent COVID-19. The CDR3 DNA sequence: TGTGCCAGCAGCGGGGGGGTAGGAGAGACTGAAGCTTTCTTT. This translates into CASSGGVGETEAFF.